These 24 T cell receptor beta chains were sequenced from one sample in a study of shared clonotypes between healthy human individuals. Positive CCR7 selection of CD45RO-negative cells yielded the naive CD8 cells, and terminally differentiated effector memory CD45RA+ cells were excluded. Method: immunoSEQ multiplex PCR; TCRdb's copy keeps in-frame clones and lacks some. The profile shows some 2,000,000 clones, around 96% of them singletons. What was sequenced was naive CD8+ T cells sorted from blood. The receptors originated from a man aged 18 to 30 in good health.

The J gene is TRBJ2-5, the V gene TRBV11-3, with D possibly being TRBD1 (5 bases). CDR3 length: 13 residues. Trimming took 3 bases from V and 2 from J, leaving 7 bases between them. Germline-derived CDR1 and CDR2 are SGHNT and YENEEA. CDR3 region: CASSFSGQETQYF. CDR3 sequence (DNA): TGTGCCAGCAGCTTTTCAGGGCAAGAGACCCAGTACTTC.

This chain connects TRBV7-9 to TRBJ2-2; 12 bases fit TRBD2. Trimming cost V 6 bases and J 10 bases; bases outside gene matches: 12. The CDR3 contains 16 residues. Germline lookup yields CDR1 SEHNR and CDR2 FQNEAQ (reference sequence). The CDR3 region has the DNA TGTGCCAGCAGTTATGGACTAGCGGGGATACCAGCGGAGCTGTTTTTT. It is translated as CASSYGLAGIPAELFF.

The chain is built from TRBV21-1 and TRBJ2-7; TRBD1 is taken as the D call from the table, unchecked against the DNA. TRBV21-1 is a pseudogene segment. The CDR3 runs 15 residues. This CDR3 is CARAYRGVVTYEQYF. The CDR3 nucleotides read TGTGCCAGAGCATACAGGGGTGTAGTCACCTACGAGCAGTACTTC.

This chain connects TRBV6-5 to TRBJ2-2; no clear D gene. CDR3 size: 13 residues. Germline CDR1 and CDR2: MNHEY and SVGAGI. The V gene lost 0 bases and the J gene lost 7 bases, with 6 bases spanning the gap. CDR3 in amino acids: CASSYSNFGELFF. The CDR3, as DNA: TGTGCCAGCAGTTACTCGAACTTCGGGGAGCTGTTTTTT.

For this clone: Other DNA sequences in the sample encode the same CDR3. CDR3 sequence: CASSYSAGTDTQYF. The DNA of the CDR3 is TGTGCCAGCAGTTACTCTGCGGGCACAGATACGCAGTATTTT. The rearrangement uses TRBV6-5 and TRBJ2-3, with D hard to call. The CDR3 totals 14 residues. Germline V gene lookup returns CDR1 MNHEY and CDR2 SVGAGI. Trimming took 0 bases from V and 1 from J, leaving 5 bases between them.

This chain links TRBV5-1 with TRBJ2-7; TRBD1 agrees at 11 bases. Germline lookup yields CDR1 SGHRS and CDR2 YFSETQ. Trimming at V came to 6 bases and at J to 2 bases, leaving 13 bases not matched to a gene. The CDR3 has 17 residues. The CDR3 here is CASMIGQGADKTYEQYF. Here the CDR3 DNA reads TGCGCCAGCATGATTGGACAGGGGGCTGACAAGACCTACGAGCAGTACTTC.

V usage is TRBV12-5 and J usage is TRBJ2-1, with 9 bases matching TRBD2. The J segment lost 8 bases and the V segment lost 5 bases, leaving 10 bases of the junction unmatched. Germline loops: CDR1 LGHNT, CDR2 FRNRAP. CDR3 length: 15 amino acids. CDR3 nucleotide sequence: TGTGCTAGTGGTCCCATAGCGGGAGCTTTAGATGAGCAGTTCTTC. Amino acid sequence: CASGPIAGALDEQFF.

The chain recombines TRBV7-2 with TRBJ2-7; D unclear. The CDR3 spans 9 residues. Germline CDR1 and CDR2: SGHTA and FQGNSA. This CDR3 reads CESPYEQYF. CDR3 DNA sequence: TGTGAATCCCCGTACGAGCAGTACTTC.

This clone has just one count. V usage is TRBV2 and J usage is TRBJ1-2; 8 bases line up with TRBD1. This CDR3 contains 13 residues. CDR1 SNHLY and CDR2 FYNNEI come from the germline V gene. Trimming removed 5 bases from V and 8 bases from J; junction bases left unmatched: 7. The DNA for the CDR3 is TGTGCCAGCAGTACCGGACAGGGCGACGGCTACACCTTC. It is translated as CASSTGQGDGYTF.

This clone has more than one count but fewer than ten. Other DNA sequences in this specimen translate into the identical CDR3. The rearrangement uses TRBV2 and TRBJ2-7; D is ambiguous. V lost 4 bases and J 7 bases, leaving 5 bases between the germline ends. Germline lookup yields CDR1 SNHLY and CDR2 FYNNEI. The CDR3 sequence is 10 residues long. The CDR3 spells CASSVGEQYF. CDR3 DNA: TGTGCCAGCAGTGTGGGGGAGCAGTACTTC.

Details on this clone: The sample carries other DNA sequences with the same CDR3. This sequence joins TRBV27 and TRBJ2-2, with no clear D. V lost 2 bases and J 6 bases, leaving 4 bases between the germline ends. This CDR3 has 12 residues. Germline CDR1 reads MNHEY; CDR2 reads SMNVEV (reference sequence). CDR3 nucleotide sequence: TGTGCCAGCAGTTTAGTCGCCGGGGAGCTGTTTTTT. Amino acids: CASSLVAGELFF.

This clone was recorded once. The V and J genes are TRBV15 and TRBJ1-1, with D perhaps TRBD1 (6 bases). Germline V CDR1 and CDR2: LNHNV, YYDKDF (reference sequence). V was clipped by 0 bases and J by 3 bases, with 20 bases between them. CDR3 length: 18 residues. This CDR3 reads CATSRDHSGGPFDTEAFF. The CDR3 bases are TGTGCCACCAGCAGAGATCATTCGGGGGGCCCCTTCGACACTGAAGCTTTCTTT.

The V and J genes are TRBV25-1 and TRBJ1-2; D remains ambiguous. Between the trimmed V and J ends, which lost 3 bases and 5 bases, there was a span of 22 bases. The CDR3 loop spans 17 amino acids. Germline assignment: CDR1 MGHDK and CDR2 SYGVNS. The CDR3 DNA sequence: TGTGCCAGCAGTGACCTAGATCCCAGACTTAGTCCTTATGGCTACACCTTC. Its protein product is CASSDLDPRLSPYGYTF.

The V call is TRBV4-2, the J call TRBJ2-5; unclear D gene. CDR1 and CDR2 (germline): LGHNA, YNFKEQ. The V gene lost 0 bases and the J gene lost 1 base, with 9 bases spanning the gap. The CDR3 has 15 amino acids. The CDR3 protein is CASSQEAASQETQYF. The CDR3 DNA follows: TGTGCCAGCAGCCAAGAAGCTGCCAGCCAAGAGACCCAGTACTTC.

The rearrangement uses TRBV19 and TRBJ2-2; 14 bases align to TRBD2. The germline V gene has CDR1 LNHDA and CDR2 SQIVND (reference sequence). Trimming at V came to 10 bases and at J to 5 bases, leaving 6 bases not matched to a gene. The CDR3 totals 15 residues. The CDR3 reads CATGTSGSWTGELFF. In nucleotides, the CDR3 is TGTGCCACTGGGACTAGCGGGAGTTGGACCGGGGAGCTGTTTTTT.

About this clone: Other DNA sequences in the same sample also yield this CDR3. This chain connects TRBV4-1 to TRBJ2-1; D unclear. Germline V gene lookup returns CDR1 MGHRA and CDR2 YSYEKL. This CDR3 is 11 amino acids long. The germline V and J ends were trimmed by 0 bases and 9 bases, with 3 bases remaining between them. CDR3: CASSQEGEQFF. CDR3 DNA sequence: TGCGCCAGCAGCCAAGAAGGTGAGCAGTTCTTC.

V is TRBV28 and J is TRBJ1-1; D unresolved. The CDR3 covers 13 residues. Germline V lookup: CDR1 MDHEN, CDR2 SYDVKM. V was trimmed by 7 bases and J by 1 base, leaving 10 bases between them. The CDR3 DNA reads TGTGCCAGCATCCGTGAGACGAACACTGAAGCTTTCTTT. Residues: CASIRETNTEAFF.

The chain joins TRBV2 to TRBJ2-7, with D possibly TRBD2 on 6 matching bases. This CDR3 spans 15 amino acids. Trimming took 4 bases from V and 4 from J, leaving 17 bases between them. Germline V gene data show CDR1 as SNHLY and CDR2 as FYNNEI. In DNA, the CDR3 is TGTGCCAGCAGTGGTGGTCATTCGGGGGTATACGAGCAGTACTTC. Protein sequence: CASSGGHSGVYEQYF.

This clone showed up just once. The chain is built from TRBV10-1 and TRBJ2-7; TRBD1 matches 7 bases. Per germline, CDR1 WNHNN and CDR2 SYGVQD (reference sequence). This CDR3 has 14 amino acids. J gave up 2 bases and V 2 bases, and 3 bases lay outside the gene matches. The CDR3 DNA reads as TGCGCCAGCAGTGAGACCGGGACAGCCTACGAGCAGTACTTC. Its translation is CASSETGTAYEQYF.

The rearrangement joins TRBV6-5 to TRBJ1-2; TRBD1 aligns across 10 bases. This CDR3 region has 15 residues. Germline V gene sequence: CDR1 MNHEY, CDR2 SVGAGI. The V and J ends lost 2 bases and 3 bases, in that order; junction bases with no gene match: 3. CDR3 sequence (DNA): TGTGCCAGCAGTTACAAGGGACAGGGGTACTATGGCTACACCTTC. Encoded protein: CASSYKGQGYYGYTF.

This chain uses TRBV27 with TRBJ2-2; D remains ambiguous. The CDR3 length is 14 residues. The germline V and J ends were trimmed by 8 bases and 5 bases, with 15 bases remaining between them. In germline, CDR1 is MNHEY, CDR2 SMNVEV (reference sequence). The CDR3 DNA sequence: TGTGCCAGCGGGTACAAAGGTTGGACCGGGGAGCTGTTTTTT. This translates into CASGYKGWTGELFF.

V usage is TRBV5-6 and J usage is TRBJ2-5; no clear D gene. This CDR3 has 13 amino acids. Between the trimmed V and J ends, which lost 0 bases and 5 bases, there was a span of 8 bases. The germline V gene has CDR1 SGHDT and CDR2 YYEEEE. The CDR3 DNA is TGTGCCAGCAGCTTGGAACAGTCGGAGACCCAGTACTTC. Residues: CASSLEQSETQYF.

The V call is TRBV29-1, the J call TRBJ1-2, with D perhaps matching TRBD1 (5 bases). Per the germline V gene, CDR1 is SQVTM and CDR2 is ANQGSEA. V shed 4 bases and J shed 6 bases, with 9 bases lying between them. The CDR3 is made up of 11 amino acids. CDR3 protein: CSVAGFDGYTF. The DNA of the CDR3 is TGCAGCGTTGCAGGGTTCGATGGCTACACCTTC.

The chain links TRBV9 to TRBJ2-3; 8 nucleotides match TRBD2. The CDR3 is 15 amino acids. The germline gives CDR1 SGDLS, CDR2 YYNGEE. With V trimmed by 0 bases and J by 4 bases, 4 bases remained unmatched. The CDR3 reads CASSVGGLVPDTQYF. The DNA for the CDR3 is TGTGCCAGCAGCGTAGGGGGACTAGTTCCAGATACGCAGTATTTT.